Presented here are 16 T cell receptor beta chains from one specimen sequenced in a study of regulatory T cells in long-lasting Graves disease. Arm-PCR of CDR3 regions and iRepertoire HTBI primers were used to build TCR beta libraries. Each CDR3 protein is one row after TCRdb ran MiXCR on the multiplex PCR reads. The table records about 400,000 distinct CDR3 sequences, roughly 16% of them present only once. Specified time point: newly diagnosed GD, antithyroid drugs for less than 3 months. RNA isolated from PBMCs was used to make the TCR library. Material: peripheral blood mononuclear cells (PBMCs), obtained at new diagnosis, from a patient treated with antithyroid drugs. The receptors shown here come from a female donor with Graves disease.

This clonotype was recorded a few times. The chain uses TRBV4-1 and TRBJ2-3; D might be TRBD2 (6 bases). The CDR3 extends over 16 amino acids. The germline V gene encodes CDR1 MGHRA and CDR2 YSYEKL. The V end lost 1 base, the J end lost 4 bases, and 15 bases lay between the germline ends. The CDR3 DNA sequence: TGCGCCAGCAGCCAAGGACGTCGGCAGCGGGCAGATACGCAGTATTTT. It encodes CASSQGRRQRADTQYF.

The chain employs TRBV7-8 and TRBJ1-3; D gene unclear. Trimming shortened V by 3 bases and J by 0 bases, and 6 bases separated the two germline ends. Germline lookup yields CDR1 SGHVS and CDR2 FQNEAQ. The CDR3 length is 14 residues. This CDR3 reads CASSLINSGNTIYF. The CDR3 coding sequence is TGTGCCAGCAGCTTGATAAACTCTGGAAACACCATATATTTT.

There are many counts of this clonotype. The chain carries TRBV6-5 and TRBJ1-1, with D uncertain. Trimming took 4 bases from V and 3 from J, leaving 6 bases between them. The CDR3 runs 12 residues. CDR1 and CDR2 from the germline V gene are MNHEY and SVGAGI. The DNA for the CDR3 is TGTGCCAGCAGTTTTGTCCACACTGAAGCTTTCTTT. Protein product: CASSFVHTEAFF.

This clonotype turned up a few times. The V call is TRBV20-1, the J call TRBJ2-1, with 10 bases that match TRBD1. Trimming removed 6 bases from V and 7 bases from J; junction bases left unmatched: 15. Per germline, CDR1 DFQATT and CDR2 SNEGSKA (reference sequence). This CDR3 spans 16 amino acids. The CDR3 DNA sequence: TGCAGTGCCTACCTTGCTGGGACAGGGGACCTGAATGAGCAGTTCTTC. Its protein product is CSAYLAGTGDLNEQFF.

This clonotype was seen ten or more times. The chain uses TRBV2 and TRBJ2-7; a weak D match, TRBD1 (5 bases). Germline V gives CDR1 SNHLY, CDR2 FYNNEI. This CDR3 comprises 14 residues. Trimming pared 3 bases from V and 7 bases from J, leaving 16 bases between. The CDR3 sequence: CASSDGRVGGEQYF. The CDR3, as DNA: TGTGCCAGCAGTGACGGCAGGGTCGGCGGTGAGCAGTACTTC.

This clonotype was counted at least ten times. The chain links TRBV5-8 to TRBJ2-7; tentatively, D is TRBD1 (7 bases). This CDR3 region has 16 residues. The germline gives CDR1 SGHTS, CDR2 YDEGEE. Trimming cost V 4 bases and J 7 bases, with 24 bases left between them. Written as DNA, the CDR3 is TGTGCCAGCAGCAAGGGACAGACATGGGGAGGTAATGAGCAGTACTTC. It is translated as CASSKGQTWGGNEQYF.

The gene calls are TRBV4-2 and TRBJ2-3; D gene uncertain. CDR1 and CDR2 (germline): LGHNA, YNFKEQ. V lost 0 bases and J lost 0, with 7 bases in between. The CDR3 runs 15 residues. Here the CDR3 DNA reads TGTGCCAGCAGCCAAGAAGGAAGTAGCACAGATACGCAGTATTTT. Its protein is CASSQEGSSTDTQYF.

About this clonotype: The junction and the germline gene differ at one end; a read error may be behind it. The rearrangement joins TRBV7-2 to TRBJ2-3; D unresolved. This CDR3 is built from 11 residues. Germline V gene data show CDR1 as SGHTA and CDR2 as FQGNSA. This CDR3 is CDSSFGSPQYF. The CDR3 DNA reads as TGTGACAGCAGCTTTGGCTCTCCGCAGTATTTT.

This clonotype was observed many times. The J gene is TRBJ2-3, the V gene TRBV2, with 13 bases fitting TRBD2. CDR3 length equals 18 residues. V gave up 4 bases and J gave up 5 bases; unmatched junction bases: 12. CDR1 is SNHLY and CDR2 is FYNNEI in the germline V gene. The CDR3 DNA reads TGTGCCAGCAGTGTGGGTCCCGGGACTAGCGGGATGGGAGATACGCAGTATTTT. This sequence encodes CASSVGPGTSGMGDTQYF.

To note about this clonotype: A far larger clone lies a single base away; this is likely a read error. The chain employs TRBV7-9 and TRBJ2-1; 16 nucleotides agree with TRBD2. The germline CDR1 and CDR2 sequences are SEHNR and FQNEAQ (reference sequence). The CDR3 totals 17 residues. V trimming: 5 bases; J trimming: 6 bases; junction bases outside the gene matches: 7. The CDR3 spells CASSPGLAGGPSNEQFF. DNA for the CDR3: TGTGCCAGCAGCCCGGGACTAGCGGGAGGGCCTTCCAATGAGCAGTTCTTC.

This clonotype was counted ten times or more. The CDR3 loop is CASSPGGRGGTGELFF. The CDR3 coding sequence is TGTGCCAGCAGCCCCGGGGGGCGGGGAGGCACCGGGGAGCTGTTTTTT. The chain recombines TRBV7-2 with TRBJ2-2; possibly TRBD2 for D (7 bases). Trimming took off 5 bases at V and 4 bases at J, with 17 bases between the two ends. Germline assignment: CDR1 SGHTA and CDR2 FQGNSA. The CDR3 consists of 16 residues.

With respect to this clonotype: This may be a read error: a much more frequent sequence differs by one nucleotide. This CDR3 fails to terminate in the conserved phenylalanine or tryptophan, so it likely reflects a read error. The rearrangement uses TRBV6-2 or TRBV6-3 and TRBJ1-4; D is unclear. Germline V gene sequence: CDR1 MNHEY, CDR2 SVGEGT. This CDR3 region has 15 residues. Trimming shortened V by 5 bases and J by 0 bases, and 10 bases separated the two germline ends. CDR3 nucleotides: TGTGCCAGCAGTCGCATTGCTTCAACTAATGAAAAACTGTTTCTT. This translates into CASSRIASTNEKLFL.

About this clonotype: Being one base from a much bigger clone, this may be a read error. The CDR3 DNA follows: TGTGTCAGCTCACCACAGGACACTGAAGCTTTCTTT. Protein sequence: CVSSPQDTEAFF. The chain employs TRBV18 and TRBJ1-1; possibly TRBD1 for D (5 bases). The germline V gene has CDR1 KGHSH and CDR2 LQKENI. The length of the CDR3 is 12 residues.

This clonotype was counted between two and nine times. V gene TRBV7-9 combines with J gene TRBJ2-3, with D perhaps matching TRBD2 (7 bases). The CDR3 is 16 amino acids. V was trimmed by 5 bases and J by 2 bases, leaving 17 bases between them. Germline V gives CDR1 SEHNR, CDR2 FQNEAQ (reference sequence). For the CDR3, the DNA is TGTGCCAGCAGCCCAAGGGGGGGACCCAACACAGATACGCAGTATTTT. It is translated as CASSPRGGPNTDTQYF.

This clonotype was found many times. The genes are TRBV7-6 and TRBJ1-1; 10 bases line up with TRBD1. The CDR3 contains 16 residues. The ends lost 3 bases at V and 0 bases at J; junction bases unmatched: 4. Germline V gene sequence: CDR1 SGHVS, CDR2 FNYEAQ. CDR3 loop: CASSLTGGYVNTEAFF. CDR3 coding DNA: TGTGCCAGCAGCTTGACAGGGGGCTATGTGAACACTGAAGCTTTCTTT.

The table lists this clonotype with a few counts. The rearrangement uses TRBV5-1 and TRBJ2-2; TRBD1 matches 7 bases. The V and J ends lost 3 bases and 5 bases, in that order; junction bases with no gene match: 4. The CDR3 covers 14 residues. Germline V lookup: CDR1 SGHRS, CDR2 YFSETQ. This CDR3 is CASSSGTVTGELFF. The CDR3 coding sequence is TGCGCCAGCAGCTCCGGGACAGTGACCGGGGAGCTGTTTTTT.